This T cell receptor beta chain was documented in a study of T cell responses to AZD1222 COVID-19 vaccine. Study observations and caveats: Possibly, clonal diversity was underestimated; donors were largely white British and included more females.

Trimming pared 0 bases from V and 1 base from J, leaving 9 bases between. This CDR3 has 15 residues. Germline V gene data show CDR1 as MNHEY and CDR2 as SVGEGT. As for this clone: The antigen remains undetermined.

Measured with immunoSEQ multiplex PCR; TCRdb has only the in-frame clones, and not every one. The profile shows roughly 100,000 clones, about 93% of them singletons. The chain combines TRBV6-2 or TRBV6-3 with TRBJ1-1; perhaps TRBD1 as D (6 bases). The sample here was peripheral blood, taken on day 0 of AZD1222 vaccination. The clonotype comes from an adult in good health. CDR3 bases: TGTGCCAGCAGTTACTCGACCAGGGGGAACACTGAAGCTTTCTTT. This translates into CASSYSTRGNTEAFF.